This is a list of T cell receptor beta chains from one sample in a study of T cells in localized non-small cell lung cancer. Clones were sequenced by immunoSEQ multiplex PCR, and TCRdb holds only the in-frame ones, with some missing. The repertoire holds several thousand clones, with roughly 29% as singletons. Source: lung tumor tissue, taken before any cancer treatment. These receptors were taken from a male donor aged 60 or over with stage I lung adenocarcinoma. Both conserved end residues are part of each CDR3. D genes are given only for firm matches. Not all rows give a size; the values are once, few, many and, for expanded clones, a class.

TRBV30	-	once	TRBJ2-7	TGTGCCTGGTCATCCGGGGACTCCTACGAGCAGTACTTC	CAWSSGDSYEQYF
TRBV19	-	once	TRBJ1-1	TGTGCCAGTAGTAGGAAGTGGACTGAAGCTTTCTTT	CASSRKWTEAFF
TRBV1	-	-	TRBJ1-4	TGCGCCAGCAGCCCCCCAGGGAATGAAAAACTGTTTTTT	CASSPPGNEKLFF
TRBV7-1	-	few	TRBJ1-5	TGTGCCAGCAGCTCGGTGGGAAATCAGCCCCAGCATTTT	CASSSVGNQPQHF
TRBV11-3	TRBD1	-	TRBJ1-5	TGTGCCAGCAGCCCCAAGACAGGGTCTGATCAGCCCCAGCATTTT	CASSPKTGSDQPQHF
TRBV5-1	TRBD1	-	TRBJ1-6	TGCGCCAGCAGCACTCAGGGGGCGAGTTCACCCCTCCACTTT	CASSTQGASSPLHF
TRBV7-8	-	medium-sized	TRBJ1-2	TGTGCCAGCAGCTTAGCAGGGCGATATGGCTACACCTTC	CASSLAGRYGYTF
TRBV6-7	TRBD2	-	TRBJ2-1	TGTGCCAGCAGTAGACTAGCCCCGCAAAATGAGCAGTTCTTC	CASSRLAPQNEQFF
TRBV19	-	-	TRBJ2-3	TGTGCCAGTAGTATAGTAGATATATTCGGGGGCCTGTTGGCCACAGATACGCAGTATTTT	CASSIVDIFGGLLATDTQYF
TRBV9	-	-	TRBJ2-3	TGTGCCAGCAGCGTAGTTGGCACAGATACGCAGTATTTT	CASSVVGTDTQYF
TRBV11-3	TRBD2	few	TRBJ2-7	TGTGCCAGCAGCTTCGGACTAGCGGGAGAATCACCCTACGAGCAGTACTTC	CASSFGLAGESPYEQYF
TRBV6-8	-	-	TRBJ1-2	TGTGCCAGCAGTTACCATACTCTCCCAGGGTTCCTAAGAGGCTATGGCTACACCTTC	CASSYHTLPGFLRGYGYTF
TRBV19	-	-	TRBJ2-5	TGTGCCAGTAGTGGTTTGGGGGAGACCCAGTACTTC	CASSGLGETQYF
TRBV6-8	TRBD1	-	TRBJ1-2	TGTGCCAGCAGTCCCTCGACAGGGGACTATGGCTACACCTTC	CASSPSTGDYGYTF
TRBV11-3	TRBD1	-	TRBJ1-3	TGTGCCAGCAGCTCAGGACAGGGGGCTTTTGGAAACACCATATATTTT	CASSSGQGAFGNTIYF
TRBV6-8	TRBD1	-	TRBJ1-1	TGTGCCATCAGGCAGATGGACAGGGGCGATGAAGCTTTCTTT	CAIRQMDRGDEAFF
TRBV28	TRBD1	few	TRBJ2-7	TGTGCCAGCAGTCCGACAGGGCTACCTTCCTACGAGCAGTACTTC	CASSPTGLPSYEQYF
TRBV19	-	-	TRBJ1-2	TGTGCCAGTAGTATTCTAGCTGACTATGGCTACACCTTC	CASSILADYGYTF
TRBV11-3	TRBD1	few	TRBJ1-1	TGTGCCAGCAGCTTCCAAGACAGGACAGGGGGCTTCATGAACACTGAAGCTTTCTTT	CASSFQDRTGGFMNTEAFF
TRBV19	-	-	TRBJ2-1	TGTGCCAGTAGTATACCCAGGGCCTCCTACAATGAGCAGTTCTTC	CASSIPRASYNEQFF
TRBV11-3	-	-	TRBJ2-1	TGTGCTAGCAGCTTAGGTGGAGAATACAATGAGCAGTTCTTC	CASSLGGEYNEQFF
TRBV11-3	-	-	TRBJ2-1	TGTGCCAGCAGCTTGGGGCTAGCGAGCCTCGGGGGTGAGCAGTTCTTC	CASSLGLASLGGEQFF
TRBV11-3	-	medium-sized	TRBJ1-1	TGTGCCAGCAGCTTCGAAGGGGGGCGAGAAGAAGCTTTCTTT	CASSFEGGREEAFF
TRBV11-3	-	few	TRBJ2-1	TGTGCCAGCATGAGGAGCGGTGGATACAATGAGCAGTTCTTC	CASMRSGGYNEQFF
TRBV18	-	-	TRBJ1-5	TGTGCCAGCTCACCAAGCTATAGCAATCAGCCCCAGCATTTT	CASSPSYSNQPQHF
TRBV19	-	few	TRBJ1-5	TGTGCCAGTGGCAGTGGGGTGGGGCCCCAGCATTTT	CASGSGVGPQHF
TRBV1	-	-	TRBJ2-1	TGCGCCAGCAGCTACGAGGGGACTAGGGACTACAATGAGCAGTTCTTC	CASSYEGTRDYNEQFF
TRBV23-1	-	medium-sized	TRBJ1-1	TGCGCCAGCAACACACGGGGGAACACTGAAGCTTTCTTT	CASNTRGNTEAFF
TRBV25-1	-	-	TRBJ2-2	TGTGCCAGCAGTGGGGGCGCGAAAAACACCGGGGAGCTGTTTTTT	CASSGGAKNTGELFF
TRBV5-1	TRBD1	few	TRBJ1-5	TGCGCCAGCAGCTTGGGGGACAGTCGCAATCAGCCCCAGCATTTT	CASSLGDSRNQPQHF
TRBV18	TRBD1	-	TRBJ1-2	TGTGCCAGCTCCCTTGAACCGGGACAGACCTTCTATGGCTACACCTTC	CASSLEPGQTFYGYTF
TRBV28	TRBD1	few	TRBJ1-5	TGTGCCAGCAGTTTTGGTACAGGGGGATTCTTCGGGAATCAGCCCCAGCATTTT	CASSFGTGGFFGNQPQHF
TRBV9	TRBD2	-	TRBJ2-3	TGTGCCAGCAGCGTAGCGGGAGGGGGGGATACGCAGTATTTT	CASSVAGGGDTQYF
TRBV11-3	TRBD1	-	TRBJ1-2	TGTGCCAGCAGCTTTGGGACAGGGACCTATGGCTACACCTTC	CASSFGTGTYGYTF
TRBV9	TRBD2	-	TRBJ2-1	TGTGCCAGCAGCCGCCGTTTTCGGGAGGGGGACAATGAGCAGTTCTTC	CASSRRFREGDNEQFF
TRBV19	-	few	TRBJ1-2	TGTGCCAGTAGTGGCCCGGGGGTGCGGTATGGCTACACCTTC	CASSGPGVRYGYTF
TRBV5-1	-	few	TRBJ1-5	TGCGCCAGCAGCTTGGGAGGGACAAGCAATCAGCCCCAGCATTTT	CASSLGGTSNQPQHF
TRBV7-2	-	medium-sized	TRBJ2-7	TGTGCCAGCAGCTCCGGGCCTAACTACGAGCAGTACTTC	CASSSGPNYEQYF
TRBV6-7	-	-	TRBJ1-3	TGTGCCAGCACAAGTTCCATATCTGGAAACACCATATATTTT	CASTSSISGNTIYF
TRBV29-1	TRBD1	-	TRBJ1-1	TGCAGCGTTGAAAACCTTGGACAGGGGGCTTTGAACACTGAAGCTTTCTTT	CSVENLGQGALNTEAFF
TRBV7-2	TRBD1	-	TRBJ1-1	TGTGCCAGCAGCTTACGGCCTCAAGGGACAGTGAACACTGAAGCTTTCTTT	CASSLRPQGTVNTEAFF
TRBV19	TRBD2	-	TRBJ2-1	TGTGCCAGTAGCTTCGGGGGGATCCAGTTCTTC	CASSFGGIQFF
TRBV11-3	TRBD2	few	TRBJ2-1	TGTGCCAGCAGCTTAAGTTCCGAACTAGCGGGAAAATCTGAGCAGTTCTTC	CASSLSSELAGKSEQFF
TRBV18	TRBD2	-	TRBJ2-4	TGTGCCAGCTCACCACGGGGGGGTGGAGACATTCAGTACTTC	CASSPRGGGDIQYF
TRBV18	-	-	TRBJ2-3	TGTGCCAGCTCACCTCCCCCAGGGGAAGATACGCAGTATTTT	CASSPPPGEDTQYF
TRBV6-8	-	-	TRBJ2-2	TGTGCCAGCAGTCACGGGCCACCGAGGGAGCTGTTTTTT	CASSHGPPRELFF
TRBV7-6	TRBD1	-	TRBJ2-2	TGTGCCAGCAGCCCGGGACAGAGCATGGTGAACACCGGGGAGCTGTTTTTT	CASSPGQSMVNTGELFF
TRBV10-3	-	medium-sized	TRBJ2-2	TGTGCCATCAGTGAGTCGGGACGAGGCACCGGGGAGCTGTTTTTT	CAISESGRGTGELFF
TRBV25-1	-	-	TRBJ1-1	TGTGCCAGCAACCGCCCGGGGAGCACTGAAGCTTTCTTT	CASNRPGSTEAFF
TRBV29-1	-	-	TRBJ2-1	TGCAGCGTTGAAGATCTTCGGCTAGTCGGTAAACTAGGGGAGCAGTTCTTC	CSVEDLRLVGKLGEQFF
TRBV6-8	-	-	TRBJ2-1	TGTGCCAGCAGGCTATCAGGGTTATTTGGCAATGAGCAGTTCTTC	CASRLSGLFGNEQFF
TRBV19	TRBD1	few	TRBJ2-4	TGTGCCAGTGCAGGGGGCCGGAAAAACATTCAGTACTTC	CASAGGRKNIQYF
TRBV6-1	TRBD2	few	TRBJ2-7	TGTGCCAGCAGTGAAGCAAGCGGGATTTCCTACGAGCAGTACTTC	CASSEASGISYEQYF
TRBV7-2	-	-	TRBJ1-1	TGTGCCAGCAGCTCGGACCCGTTTACTGAAGCTTTCTTT	CASSSDPFTEAFF
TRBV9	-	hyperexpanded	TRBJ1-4	TGTGCCAGCAGCATCCCCGGGAGCAATGAAAAACTGTTTTTT	CASSIPGSNEKLFF
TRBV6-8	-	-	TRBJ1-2	TGTGCCAGCAGTTACTCGGGGGGTAACTATGGCTACACCTTC	CASSYSGGNYGYTF
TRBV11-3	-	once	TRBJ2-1	TGTGCCAGCACCTTAGATCAGAGGGAATTTTTGAGCTCCTACAATGAGCAGTTCTTC	CASTLDQREFLSSYNEQFF
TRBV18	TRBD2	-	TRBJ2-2	TGTGCCAGCTCACCAGCCGCGGGGGGCTTTGACACCGGGGAGCTGTTTTTT	CASSPAAGGFDTGELFF
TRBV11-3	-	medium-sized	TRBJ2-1	TGTGCCAGCAGCTTATTGGCCCGGCGGTACAATGAGCAGTTCTTC	CASSLLARRYNEQFF
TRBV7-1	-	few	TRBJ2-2	TGTGCCAGCAGCTACGACGCGAACACCGGGGAGCTGTTTTTT	CASSYDANTGELFF